Listed here are 30 T cell receptor beta chains from one sample, sequenced in a study of T cells after yellow fever vaccination. TCRdb reprocessed the 5' RACE reads with MiXCR, giving one entry per CDR3 protein. The data hold tens of thousands of distinct CDR3 sequences, with 7.4% observed a single time. The sample consisted of CD8+ T cells sorted from PBMCs, taken 15 days after the yellow fever booster vaccination. The origin of the receptors is a man aged 25-45 years who received the YFV17D yellow fever vaccine.

The V gene is TRBV7-6, the J gene TRBJ2-1, with TRBD2 identical over 9 bases. The CDR3 has 14 residues. Germline loops: CDR1 SGHVS, CDR2 FNYEAQ. With 5 bases clipped from V and 6 bases from J, the junction kept 5 bases outside the gene matches. CDR3 sequence: CASSPGSGSNEQFF. Here the CDR3 DNA reads TGTGCCAGCAGCCCGGGTAGCGGGAGCAATGAGCAGTTCTTC.

This clonotype was seen at least ten times. The chain couples TRBV20-1 to TRBJ1-6; 8 nucleotides align to TRBD1. V trimming: 1 base; J trimming: 11 bases; junction bases outside the gene matches: 4. CDR1 and CDR2 from the germline V gene are DFQATT and SNEGSKA (reference sequence). The CDR3 totals 13 residues. CDR3: CSARAGGSAPLHF. CDR3 nucleotides: TGCAGTGCTAGAGCAGGGGGCAGTGCACCCCTCCACTTT.

This clonotype came up many times. The V call is TRBV10-3, the J call TRBJ2-2; tentatively, D is TRBD2 (6 bases). Germline V gene lookup returns CDR1 ENHRY and CDR2 SYGVKD. The ends were cut back, 9 bases at V and 4 bases at J, with 15 bases in the middle. This CDR3 comprises 14 residues. The CDR3, as DNA: TGTGCCATAAATAGCCAGGGAGGCACCGGGGAGCTGTTTTTT. Translating it yields CAINSQGGTGELFF.

The J gene is TRBJ2-7, the V gene TRBV20-1, with D perhaps matching TRBD1 (6 bases). Germline loops: CDR1 DFQATT, CDR2 SNEGSKA (reference sequence). Trimming pared 3 bases from V and 4 bases from J, leaving 16 bases between. The CDR3 contains 14 residues. CDR3 nucleotides: TGCAGTGCTAGTAAGGCTAGACAGGCGTACGAGCAGTACTTC. It codes for CSASKARQAYEQYF.

This clonotype was recorded many times. The genes are TRBV10-3 and TRBJ2-5, with D perhaps matching TRBD2 (6 bases). In germline, CDR1 is ENHRY, CDR2 SYGVKD. V lost 3 bases, J lost 3 bases, and 11 bases lay in between. There are 14 residues in the CDR3. As DNA, the CDR3 is TGTGCCATCAGTGAAGCGGGCGGGAAAGAGACCCAGTACTTC. As protein: CAISEAGGKETQYF.

This clonotype was observed at least ten times. The chain combines TRBV2 with TRBJ2-1, with TRBD1 matching 8 bases. V was clipped by 7 bases and J by 2 bases; unmatched bases: 10. Germline assignment: CDR1 SNHLY and CDR2 FYNNEI. The CDR3 has 16 amino acids. Written as DNA, the CDR3 is TGTGCCAGCACGGGGTACGACAGGGGCACCTACAATGAGCAGTTCTTC. It encodes CASTGYDRGTYNEQFF.

The genes are TRBV9 and TRBJ2-7, with D perhaps matching TRBD2 (5 bases). Per the germline V gene, CDR1 is SGDLS and CDR2 is YYNGEE. V was clipped by 0 bases and J by 2 bases, with 15 bases between them. The CDR3 totals 16 residues. CDR3 bases: TGTGCCAGCAGCGTAGGCGAGTCGGGAAGAACCTACGAGCAGTACTTC. Protein sequence: CASSVGESGRTYEQYF.

The table lists this clonotype with many counts. CDR3 nucleotide sequence: TGCAGTGCTGGAGGACTACTAAGCGGATCCTACGAGCAGTACTTC. It is translated as CSAGGLLSGSYEQYF. The chain is built from TRBV20-1 and TRBJ2-7; TRBD2 might be the D (6 bases). V was cut by 5 bases and J by 1 base, with 18 bases left in between. From germline, CDR1 is DFQATT and CDR2 SNEGSKA (reference sequence). This CDR3 spans 15 amino acids.

Ten or more counts support this clonotype. This chain connects TRBV7-6 to TRBJ2-3; TRBD1 matches 9 bases. V trimming: 5 bases; J trimming: 4 bases; junction bases outside the gene matches: 4. CDR1 and CDR2 from the germline V gene are SGHVS and FNYEAQ. The CDR3 loop spans 14 amino acids. The CDR3 nucleotides are TGTGCCAGCAGCCCGCGGGACAGGGCAGATACGCAGTATTTT. Amino acid sequence: CASSPRDRADTQYF.

This clonotype was recorded many times. V and J are TRBV7-2 and TRBJ2-1; TRBD2 agrees at 7 bases. Germline-derived CDR1 and CDR2 are SGHTA and FQGNSA. The CDR3 covers 13 residues. V shed 0 bases and J 13 bases; nucleotides not matched to a gene: 6. CDR3: CASSLAELADQFF. In nucleotides, the CDR3 is TGTGCCAGCAGCTTAGCGGAGCTAGCGGACCAGTTCTTC.

The sample holds many counts of this clonotype. The J gene is TRBJ1-1, the V gene TRBV7-2, with a weak D call TRBD1 (5 bases). This CDR3 comprises 14 residues. Trimming pared 1 base from V and 1 base from J, leaving 7 bases between. The germline gives CDR1 SGHTA, CDR2 FQGNSA. CDR3 nucleotides: TGTGCCAGCAGCTTAGACGGACAGAACACTGAAGCTTTCTTT. Its translation: CASSLDGQNTEAFF.

This clonotype was seen ten or more times. As DNA, the CDR3 is TGTGCCAGCAGCTTGGCCGATAGCCTTATAGCGAATGAGCAGTTCTTC. Its protein is CASSLADSLIANEQFF. The rearrangement joins TRBV5-5 to TRBJ2-1; D may be TRBD2 (5 bases). Germline V CDR1 and CDR2: SGHKS, YYEKEE (reference sequence). V was trimmed by 0 bases and J by 7 bases, leaving 17 bases between them. This CDR3 contains 16 residues.

This clonotype was observed at least ten times. The chain recombines TRBV7-8 with TRBJ2-7; D not resolved. This CDR3 has 14 amino acids. V was pared by 5 bases and J by 2 bases, with 13 bases between. CDR1 is SGHVS, CDR2 FQNEAQ, per germline. The CDR3, as DNA: TGTGCCAGCAGCCTATTTGGAACTACCTACGAGCAGTACTTC. Its translation is CASSLFGTTYEQYF.

This clonotype was detected ten times or more. CDR3 region: CASSSLNTSNQPQHF. The DNA for the CDR3 is TGTGCCAGCAGCTCGCTGAACACCAGCAATCAGCCCCAGCATTTT. V and J are TRBV7-9 and TRBJ1-5, with D unclear. The CDR3 is 15 amino acids. V was shortened by 4 bases and J by 1 base, with 11 bases between the two germline ends. Germline assignment: CDR1 SEHNR and CDR2 FQNEAQ (reference sequence).

This clonotype was observed many times. The genes are TRBV5-6 and TRBJ2-6; D is possibly TRBD2 (5 bases). The CDR3 has 15 residues. CDR1 and CDR2 (germline): SGHDT, YYEEEE. Trimming left V 4 bases short and J 2 bases short, with 10 bases between. This CDR3 is CASSHWGAGANVLTF. CDR3 nucleotides: TGTGCCAGCAGCCATTGGGGAGCTGGGGCCAACGTCCTGACTTTC.

About this clonotype itself: This may come from a read error, since a much larger clone is one base off. This chain uses TRBV6-6 with TRBJ2-2; no reliable D call. The CDR3 runs 13 residues. With 7 bases removed from V and 7 bases from J, the gap between germline ends came to 13 bases. Germline V gene lookup returns CDR1 MNHNY and CDR2 SVGAGI (reference sequence). In DNA form, the CDR3 reads TGTGCCAGCATCGGCCTTGGCAACGGGGAGCTGTTTTTT. Translating gives CASIGLGNGELFF.

This clonotype was counted many times. The rearrangement joins TRBV29-1 to TRBJ2-1, with D maybe TRBD2 (6 bases). The germline V gene has CDR1 SQVTM and CDR2 ANQGSEA. The CDR3 covers 10 residues. V shed 7 bases and J shed 5 bases, with 6 bases lying between them. The DNA for the CDR3 is TGCAGCGGGAGGGACAATGAGCAGTTCTTC. This gives the protein CSGRDNEQFF.

This clonotype showed up many times. The rearrangement joins TRBV20-1 to TRBJ1-1; D is uncertain. Germline lookup yields CDR1 DFQATT and CDR2 SNEGSKA (reference sequence). Deletions cut 6 bases from V and 1 base from J, with 15 bases between. CDR3 length: 14 residues. CDR3 DNA: TGCAGTGCCCTTAAACGGGAGCAGAACACTGAAGCTTTCTTT. Translated, it gives CSALKREQNTEAFF.

This clonotype was counted many times. This chain uses TRBV28 with TRBJ2-1; the match to TRBD2 covers 7 bases. Germline-derived CDR1 and CDR2 are MDHEN and SYDVKM. The J segment lost 8 bases and the V segment lost 4 bases, leaving 11 bases of the junction unmatched. The CDR3 runs to 15 residues. CDR3: CASSSARGEMDEQFF. The CDR3 region has the DNA TGTGCCAGCAGTTCTGCCCGGGGGGAGATGGATGAGCAGTTCTTC.

This clonotype was recorded many times. The chain uses TRBV14 and TRBJ1-2, with TRBD1 as a possible D gene (6 bases). CDR1 and CDR2 from the germline V gene are SGHDN and FVKESK. V shed 2 bases and J shed 0 bases, with 10 bases lying between them. The CDR3 runs 15 residues. CDR3 in DNA: TGTGCCAGCAGCCAAAGAGGGGGTCCTAACTATGGCTACACCTTC. Protein product: CASSQRGGPNYGYTF.

This clonotype was counted many times. V is TRBV27 and J is TRBJ2-1; D gene uncertain. The length of the CDR3 is 16 residues. Between the trimmed V and J ends, which lost 5 bases and 7 bases, there was a span of 21 bases. The V gene's germline CDR1 is MNHEY and CDR2 SMNVEV (reference sequence). CDR3 nucleotide sequence: TGTGCCAGCAGTCCGACCCCCGAATCAGGAAATAATGAGCAGTTCTTC. Protein product: CASSPTPESGNNEQFF.

This clonotype was detected ten times or more. In DNA form, the CDR3 reads TGCAGTGCTACAGGTGTATACGAGCAGTACTTC. It yields the protein CSATGVYEQYF. V and J are TRBV20-1 and TRBJ2-7; no reliable D call. This CDR3 spans 11 amino acids. Trimming shortened V by 4 bases and J by 4 bases, and 8 bases separated the two germline ends. Germline V gene sequence: CDR1 DFQATT, CDR2 SNEGSKA (reference sequence).

This clonotype was detected many times. This chain connects TRBV4-3 to TRBJ1-1; no firm D call. CDR1 and CDR2 (germline): LGHNA, YSLEER. Trimming left V 0 bases short and J 4 bases short, with 12 bases between. The CDR3 is 15 amino acids. CDR3 DNA: TGCGCCAGCAGCCAAGAGGGCTCTAGGGCCACTGAAGCTTTCTTT. It yields the protein CASSQEGSRATEAFF.

This clonotype was observed at least ten times. The chain is built from TRBV6-1 and TRBJ2-1, with D possibly matching TRBD2 (6 bases). CDR3 length: 14 residues. Trimming removed 5 bases at V and 4 bases at J, with 12 bases between. Germline V gene data show CDR1 as MNHNS and CDR2 as SASEGT. CDR3 in DNA: TGTGCCAGCAGTCCGGCTAGCGATTACAATGAGCAGTTCTTC. It specifies CASSPASDYNEQFF.

This clonotype has at least ten counts. J is TRBJ2-3 and V is TRBV18; D is perhaps TRBD2 (5 bases). The CDR3 runs to 15 residues. Trimming took off 0 bases at V and 6 bases at J, with 13 bases between the two ends. The germline gives CDR1 KGHSH, CDR2 LQKENI. CDR3 bases: TGTGCCAGCTCACCACCCGAGGGAGACGCGGATACGCAGTATTTT. Protein product: CASSPPEGDADTQYF.

In its sample, this clonotype was seen many times. The rearrangement joins TRBV12-3 or TRBV12-4 to TRBJ2-7; D is unresolved. Deletions cut 3 bases from V and 2 bases from J, with 5 bases between. CDR3 length: 12 residues. The DNA of the CDR3 is TGTGCCAGCAGTTTTGACACCTACGAGCAGTACTTC. Protein: CASSFDTYEQYF.

In its sample, this clonotype was seen many times. The chain links TRBV5-1 to TRBJ2-7; D may be TRBD1 (6 bases). Trimming stripped 0 bases from V and 6 bases from J, with 10 bases between. The CDR3 is 13 residues long. Germline V CDR1 and CDR2: SGHRS, YFSETQ. CDR3 protein: CASSLGQVVEQYF. The CDR3 DNA reads TGCGCCAGCAGCTTGGGACAGGTCGTCGAGCAGTACTTC.

At least ten counts were recorded for this clonotype. The chain couples TRBV5-4 to TRBJ2-1, with 8 positions matching TRBD2. The germline V gene has CDR1 SGHNT and CDR2 YYREEE (reference sequence). This CDR3 has 15 amino acids. Germline trimming cut 3 bases from V and 8 bases from J; bases unmatched to any gene: 10. CDR3 protein: CASSSGTRPPDEQFF. The CDR3 DNA reads TGTGCCAGCAGCTCGGGGACTAGGCCCCCGGATGAGCAGTTCTTC. Supplemented by reference TRBV5-4 and TRBJ2-1, the full variable domain reads ETGVTQSPTHLIKTRGQQVTLRCSSQSGHNTVSWYQQALGQGPQFIFQYYREEENGRGNFPPRFSGLQFPNYSSELNVNALELDDSALYLCASSSGTRPPDEQFFGPGTRLTVL.

This clonotype has at least ten counts. The V call is TRBV11-2, the J call TRBJ2-2; D possibly uses TRBD1 or TRBD2 (5 bases each). The CDR3 runs 15 residues. Germline V gives CDR1 SGHAT, CDR2 FQNNGV. The ends were cut back, 3 bases at V and 1 base at J, with 9 bases in the middle. The CDR3 spells CASSFRGGNTGELFF. CDR3 nucleotides: TGTGCCAGCAGCTTCCGGGGCGGGAACACCGGGGAGCTGTTTTTT. Complete variable domain (other parts from reference TRBV11-2 and TRBJ2-2): EAGVAQSPRYKIIEKRQSVAFWCNPISGHATLYWYQQILGQGPKLLIQFQNNGVVDDSQLPKDRFSAERLKGVDSTLKIQPAKLEDSAVYLCASSFRGGNTGELFFGEGSRLTVL.

This clonotype was detected many times. V and J are TRBV4-3 and TRBJ2-1, with D perhaps TRBD2 (6 bases). In germline, CDR1 is LGHNA, CDR2 YSLEER. Trimming shortened V by 0 bases and J by 0 bases, and 12 bases separated the two germline ends. The CDR3 sequence is 17 residues long. The CDR3 reads CASSQDRGLSSYNEQFF. CDR3 sequence (DNA): TGCGCCAGCAGCCAAGATCGGGGACTGAGCTCCTACAATGAGCAGTTCTTC.